One sample yielded the 28 T cell receptor beta chains listed below, sequenced in a study of beta chain features in type 1 diabetes. The study, taken as a whole, reports: Patients with Type 1 diabetes showed moderately but significantly shorter TCRB CDR3s in all four CD4+ subsets.

No antigen has been assigned to these receptors. Expressed TCRB transcripts were sequenced, since all the RNA that had been isolated was reverse transcribed. Assay used: immunoSEQ multiplex PCR; TCRdb lists only in-frame clones, some missing. The sample holds about 740,000 clones; 13% are singletons and the top ten take 0.022%. The material sequenced was naive CD4+ T cells from blood. Receptors originate from a man younger than 30 with type 1 diabetes.

This clone came up once. The DNA for the CDR3 is TGTGCCAGCAGTTATAATAGTGGGGCTGTCAATTCACCCCTCCACTTT. Protein product: CASSYNSGAVNSPLHF. The J gene is TRBJ1-6, the V gene TRBV6-5, with a possible D match to TRBD1 (5 bases). CDR1 and CDR2 from the germline V gene are MNHEY and SVGAGI. Trimming stripped 3 bases from V and 7 bases from J, with 16 bases between. CDR3 length: 16 residues.

The genes are TRBV28 and TRBJ1-2, with D maybe TRBD1 (5 bases). The V end lost 4 bases, the J end lost 4 bases, and 16 bases lay between the germline ends. This CDR3 region has 15 residues. Germline loops: CDR1 MDHEN, CDR2 SYDVKM. The DNA for the CDR3 is TGTGCCAGCAGTTCCCCGACAGTATACTTCTATGGCTACACCTTC. Protein product: CASSSPTVYFYGYTF.

This clone came up a few times. This chain joins TRBV28 and TRBJ2-7, with 8 bases matching TRBD1. Germline V gives CDR1 MDHEN, CDR2 SYDVKM. V lost 3 bases to trimming and J lost 5 bases; unmatched junction nucleotides: 9. This CDR3 has 15 residues. CDR3 coding DNA: TGTGCCAGCAGTTTCCCTGGACAGGGTCTAAACGAGCAGTACTTC. This codes for CASSFPGQGLNEQYF.

The CDR3 DNA reads as TGTGCCACCGCCGGACAGAAACATTACGAGCAGTACTTC. Its translation is CATAGQKHYEQYF. V and J are TRBV15 and TRBJ2-7, with a tentative D call TRBD1 (6 bases). This CDR3 is built from 13 residues. Germline CDR1 and CDR2: LNHNV and YYDKDF (reference sequence). Trimming pared 8 bases from V and 4 bases from J, leaving 15 bases between.

This rearrangement joins TRBV4-1 to TRBJ1-3; D not certain. Trimming took 2 bases from V and 1 from J, leaving 9 bases between them. This CDR3 is 15 amino acids long. CDR1 and CDR2 (germline): MGHRA, YSYEKL. In DNA form, the CDR3 reads TGCGCCAGCAGCCAAAGAGTGGGGTCTGGAAACACCATATATTTT. Residues: CASSQRVGSGNTIYF.

This clone was seen only a few times. This chain uses TRBV11-1 with TRBJ2-5; possible D gene TRBD1, 5 bases. Germline loops: CDR1 SGHAT, CDR2 FQDESV (reference sequence). The V end lost 5 bases, the J end lost 5 bases, and 9 bases lay between the germline ends. There are 12 residues in the CDR3. CDR3 DNA: TGTGCCAGCAGCGCGAAGGGGGAGACCCAGTACTTC. Amino acid sequence: CASSAKGETQYF.

This clone was seen more than once but under ten times. At the DNA level, this CDR3 is encoded by other sequences in the same sample as well. The rearrangement uses TRBV10-2 and TRBJ1-1; D gene ambiguous. From germline, CDR1 is WSHSY and CDR2 SAAADI. The CDR3 totals 12 residues. V lost 3 bases and J lost 3, with 5 bases in between. CDR3 coding DNA: TGCGCCAGCAGTGAACGATACACTGAAGCTTTCTTT. Its protein is CASSERYTEAFF.

V gene TRBV18 combines with J gene TRBJ2-7, with D unresolved. From germline, CDR1 is KGHSH and CDR2 LQKENI. There are 13 residues in the CDR3. With 2 bases removed from V and 5 bases from J, the gap between germline ends came to 10 bases. CDR3 sequence: CASSPRREHEQYF. DNA for the CDR3: TGTGCCAGCTCACCAAGGAGAGAGCACGAGCAGTACTTC. Together with reference TRBV18 and TRBJ2-7, the CDR3 gives the full variable domain: NAGVMQNPRHLVRRRGQEARLRCSPMKGHSHVYWYRQLPEEGLKFMVYLQKENIIDESGMPKERFSAEFPKEGPSILRIQQVVRGDSAAYFCASSPRREHEQYFGPGTRLTVT.

A few counts support this clone. J is TRBJ1-6 and V is TRBV7-9; 7 nucleotides line up with TRBD1. This CDR3 region has 14 residues. The ends lost 5 bases at V and 5 bases at J; junction bases unmatched: 3. Looked up from germline, CDR1 is SEHNR and CDR2 is FQNEAQ (reference sequence). CDR3 nucleotide sequence: TGTGCCAGCAGCCTGGGACAGAATAATTCACCCCTCCACTTT. This sequence encodes CASSLGQNNSPLHF. The full variable domain, completed using reference TRBV7-9 and TRBJ1-6, is DTGVSQNPRHKITKRGQNVTFRCDPISEHNRLYWYRQTLGQGPEFLTYFQNEAQLEKSRLLSDRFSAERPKGSFSTLEIQRTEQGDSAMYLCASSLGQNNSPLHFGNGTRLTVT.

This clone was picked up a small number of times. The rearrangement uses TRBV9 and TRBJ2-2; D is perhaps TRBD1 (5 bases). The germline gives CDR1 SGDLS, CDR2 YYNGEE. V lost 3 bases, J lost 1 base, and 7 bases lay in between. The CDR3 totals 14 residues. The CDR3 loop reads CASSGRVNTGELFF. In DNA form, the CDR3 reads TGTGCCAGCAGCGGCAGGGTGAACACCGGGGAGCTGTTTTTT. The entire variable domain, with the rest obtained from reference TRBV9 and TRBJ2-2, is as follows: DSGVTQTPKHLITATGQRVTLRCSPRSGDLSVYWYQQSLDQGLQFLIQYYNGEERAKGNILERFSAQQFPDLHSELNLSSLELGDSALYFCASSGRVNTGELFFGEGSRLTVL.

CDR3 residues: CASSYSYGTYDNEQFF. The CDR3 DNA reads TGCGCCAGCAGCTACTCTTACGGCACATACGACAATGAGCAGTTCTTC. The chain carries TRBV5-1 and TRBJ2-1; no clear D. The CDR3 loop spans 16 amino acids. The germline V and J ends were trimmed by 3 bases and 5 bases, with 18 bases remaining between them. Germline-derived CDR1 and CDR2 are SGHRS and YFSETQ. Combining the CDR3 with reference TRBV5-1 and TRBJ2-1 gives the whole variable domain KAGVTQTPRYLIKTRGQQVTLSCSPISGHRSVSWYQQTPGQGLQFLFEYFSETQRNKGNFPGRFSGRQFSNSRSEMNVSTLELGDSALYLCASSYSYGTYDNEQFFGPGTRLTVL.

In its sample, this clone was seen a few times. The chain combines TRBV5-1 with TRBJ2-3; D not certain. V shed 4 bases and J shed 4 bases, with 10 bases lying between them. The CDR3 runs 13 residues. The V gene's germline CDR1 is SGHRS and CDR2 YFSETQ. The CDR3 loop is CASSRTSPDTQYF. The CDR3 DNA reads TGCGCCAGCAGCCGAACTTCACCAGATACGCAGTATTTT.

The CDR3 loop reads CASKGTGPYGYTF. The CDR3 nucleotides are TGTGCCAGCAAAGGGACAGGGCCCTATGGCTACACCTTC. The V gene is TRBV2, the J gene TRBJ1-2; 9 nucleotides align to TRBD1. The V segment lost 7 bases and the J segment 4 bases; nucleotides outside the gene matches: 4. The CDR3 contains 13 residues. Germline CDR1 reads SNHLY; CDR2 reads FYNNEI.

The CDR3 DNA reads as TGTGCCACCAGCGGGGGATCGAGCGACAATGAGCAGTTCTTC. It specifies CATSGGSSDNEQFF. V is TRBV15 and J is TRBJ2-1, with D perhaps given as TRBD1 or TRBD2 (5 bases each). Trimming removed 5 bases from V and 5 bases from J, with 13 bases in between. Germline CDR1 is LNHNV and CDR2 is YYDKDF (reference sequence). The CDR3 loop spans 14 amino acids.

This clone appeared a few times. The chain couples TRBV11-2 to TRBJ2-4, with D perhaps TRBD1 or TRBD2 (6 bases each). The CDR3 runs 15 residues. Germline CDR1 SGHAT, CDR2 FQNNGV. V lost 7 bases and J 2 bases, leaving 15 bases between the germline ends. As DNA, the CDR3 is TGTGCCAGCACCCATAGGGGGGAGTCCAAAAACATTCAGTACTTC. Translating it yields CASTHRGESKNIQYF.

The V call is TRBV6-1, the J call TRBJ1-2; 12 nucleotides align to TRBD1. J lost 7 bases, V lost 2 bases, and 5 bases had no gene match. CDR3 length: 15 residues. The V gene's germline CDR1 is MNHNS and CDR2 SASEGT. In DNA form, the CDR3 reads TGTGCCAGCAGTGAATTAGGGACAGGGGGCGGTGGCTACACCTTC. It is translated as CASSELGTGGGGYTF.

This chain joins TRBV2 and TRBJ2-7; D remains ambiguous. Trimming removed 4 bases at V and 7 bases at J, with 14 bases between. This CDR3 comprises 13 residues. The V gene's germline CDR1 is SNHLY and CDR2 FYNNEI. The CDR3 protein is CASSVTARLEQYF. CDR3 bases: TGTGCCAGCAGTGTGACGGCCCGCCTAGAGCAGTACTTC.

The CDR3 region is CAPAEFSSYEQYF. The DNA of the CDR3 is TGTGCCCCTGCGGAATTTAGCTCCTACGAGCAGTACTTC. The chain has TRBV15 and TRBJ2-7; D remains unclear. V gave up 11 bases and J gave up 0 bases, with 14 bases separating them. This CDR3 is built from 13 residues. CDR1 is LNHNV and CDR2 is YYDKDF in the germline V gene (reference sequence). Drawing the rest from reference TRBV15 and TRBJ2-7, the complete variable domain is DAMVIQNPRYQVTQFGKPVTLSCSQTLNHNVMYWYQQKSSQAPKLLFHYYDKDFNNEADTPDNFQSRRPNTSFCFLDIRSPGLGDTAMYLCAPAEFSSYEQYFGPGTRLTVT.

Remarks on this clone: The junction does not match germline at one end; this may be a read error. The rearrangement links TRBV25-1 to TRBJ1-2; a weak D match, TRBD1 (5 bases). Germline V gene data show CDR1 as MGHDK and CDR2 as SYGVNS. The CDR3 is made up of 14 amino acids. In DNA, the CDR3 is TGTGCCAGCAGTACCCCCGGGACCTCATATGGCCACACCTTC. Translated, it gives CASSTPGTSYGHTF.

V gene TRBV5-1 combines with J gene TRBJ1-5; TRBD1 is a possible D gene (6 bases). The CDR3 sequence is 14 residues long. Trimming removed 1 base at V and 5 bases at J, with 10 bases between. Germline V gene lookup returns CDR1 SGHRS and CDR2 YFSETQ. The CDR3 here is CASSLMGGDQPQHF. Written as DNA, the CDR3 is TGCGCCAGCAGCTTGATGGGGGGCGATCAGCCCCAGCATTTT.

The gene calls are TRBV29-1 and TRBJ2-5; no firm D call. The V gene lost 3 bases and the J gene lost 8 bases, with 13 bases spanning the gap. From germline, CDR1 is SQVTM and CDR2 ANQGSEA. This CDR3 comprises 12 residues. CDR3 sequence reads: CSVERSFETQYF. CDR3 nucleotides: TGCAGCGTTGAGAGGAGTTTCGAAACCCAGTACTTC. Drawing the rest from reference TRBV29-1 and TRBJ2-5, the complete variable domain is SAVISQKPSRDICQRGTSLTIQCQVDSQVTMMFWYRQQPGQSLTLIATANQGSEATYESGFVIDKFPISRPNLTFSTLTVSNMSPEDSSIYLCSVERSFETQYFGPGTRLLVL.

The gene calls are TRBV19 and TRBJ1-2; no firm D call. V lost 5 bases, J lost 5 bases, and 3 bases lay in between. This CDR3 spans 10 amino acids. The V gene's germline CDR1 is LNHDA and CDR2 SQIVND (reference sequence). This chain's CDR3 is CASSAYGYTF. CDR3 DNA: TGTGCCAGTAGTGCTTATGGCTACACCTTC.

The CDR3 nucleotides read TGTGCCAGCAGCCGCGGAGCTGGAAACACCATATATTTT. Translating gives CASSRGAGNTIYF. The chain combines TRBV27 with TRBJ1-3; D remains unclear. The germline gives CDR1 MNHEY, CDR2 SMNVEV (reference sequence). V was clipped by 6 bases and J by 2 bases, with 8 bases between them. CDR3 size: 13 residues.

The V gene is TRBV4-2, the J gene TRBJ1-5; D gene unclear. Germline CDR1 reads LGHNA; CDR2 reads YNFKEQ. Between the trimmed V and J ends, which lost 1 base and 0 bases, there was a span of 1 base. The CDR3 is 13 residues long. The CDR3 sequence: CASSQGSNQPQHF. The DNA for the CDR3 is TGTGCCAGCAGCCAAGGTAGCAATCAGCCCCAGCATTTT.

This rearrangement joins TRBV18 to TRBJ2-7; TRBD2 matches at 10 bases. The CDR3 spans 15 residues. V shed 3 bases, J shed 2 bases, and the junction held 4 bases outside the gene matches. The germline gives CDR1 KGHSH, CDR2 LQKENI. DNA for the CDR3: TGTGCCAGCTCACCGTGGACTAGCGGTCCCTACGAGCAGTACTTC. Translated: CASSPWTSGPYEQYF.

A few counts support this clone. The DNA of the CDR3 is TGTGCCAGCAGCTTAGACAGGGGTCCAGATACGCAGTATTTT. It encodes CASSLDRGPDTQYF. The J gene is TRBJ2-3, the V gene TRBV5-6; TRBD1 matches at 8 bases. V lost 2 bases to trimming and J lost 4 bases; unmatched junction nucleotides: 3. In germline, CDR1 is SGHDT, CDR2 YYEEEE. This CDR3 contains 14 residues.

The rearrangement links TRBV27 to TRBJ1-2; weak D call: TRBD1 (5 bases). Germline CDR1 MNHEY, CDR2 SMNVEV (reference sequence). The CDR3 has 15 amino acids. Trimming took off 7 bases at V and 4 bases at J, with 19 bases between the two ends. CDR3 coding DNA: TGTGCCAGCAAGGAACAGGCCGCCACCTTCTATGGCTACACCTTC. Translated: CASKEQAATFYGYTF.

The chain couples TRBV5-1 to TRBJ2-5; 8 nucleotides match TRBD1. The V gene end was trimmed by 4 bases and the J gene end by 3 bases; junction bases not matched to a gene: 2. The V gene's germline CDR1 is SGHRS and CDR2 YFSETQ. CDR3 length: 13 amino acids. The CDR3 is CASSPGQEETQYF. CDR3 sequence (DNA): TGCGCCAGCAGCCCGGGACAGGAAGAGACCCAGTACTTC. Full variable domain (rest looked up from reference TRBV5-1 and TRBJ2-5): KAGVTQTPRYLIKTRGQQVTLSCSPISGHRSVSWYQQTPGQGLQFLFEYFSETQRNKGNFPGRFSGRQFSNSRSEMNVSTLELGDSALYLCASSPGQEETQYFGPGTRLLVL.